The rows below give T cell receptor beta chains drawn from one sample of a study of identical twins. TCRdb redid the calling of the 5' RACE reads with MiXCR, one entry per CDR3 protein. The sample lists a few hundred thousand distinct CDR3 sequences, over 12% occurring once. This sample also appeared in a second study, on yellow fever vaccine responses in identical twins.

Specimen: CD4+ T cells sorted from blood. These TCRs come from a woman in her late teens or twenties in good health. CDR3s include the opening cysteine and the closing phenylalanine or tryptophan. A D gene is named only where the DNA matches it firmly. Clone size is stated in some rows and not others, as once, few, many or a class when expanded.

V,J,D,size,DNA,CDR3
TRBV5-6,TRBJ1-2,TRBD1,-,TGTGCCAGCAGCTTCAGACAGGGAGGTTGGAATGGCTACACCTTC,CASSFRQGGWNGYTF
TRBV5-1,TRBJ2-3,-,many,TGCGCCAGCAGCTTCTTTGGGGGGACGAGCACAGATACGCAGTATTTT,CASSFFGGTSTDTQYF
TRBV7-9,TRBJ2-2,-,few,TGTGCCAGCAGTTGGACAACCGGGCGGACCGGGGAGCTGTTTTTT,CASSWTTGRTGELFF
TRBV7-9,TRBJ2-5,-,few,TGTGCCAGCAGCTTAGTGGGAGCCAAAGAGACCCAGTACTTC,CASSLVGAKETQYF
TRBV29-1,TRBJ2-5,-,many,TGCAGCGTTGGAGATACGGCTGGCGAGACCCAGTACTTC,CSVGDTAGETQYF
TRBV16,TRBJ2-2,-,-,TGTGCCAGCAGCCAATCCCGGGGTCACGGGGAGCTGTTTTTT,CASSQSRGHGELFF
TRBV5-1,TRBJ2-2,-,few,TGTGCCAGCAGTGGTGGCGGGGTAACCGGGGAGCTGTTTTTT,CASSGGGVTGELFF
TRBV12-3/TRBV12-4,TRBJ2-1,-,many,TGTGCCAGCAGTTCCGGACTCCGCTCCTACAATGAGCAGTTCTTC,CASSSGLRSYNEQFF
TRBV5-1,TRBJ2-3,-,few,TGCGCCAGCAGTCGGGGACTTATCACAGATACGCAGTATTTT,CASSRGLITDTQYF
TRBV12-3/TRBV12-4,TRBJ2-2,-,many,TGTGCCAGCAGCTTAGGAGGAGTTAACACCGGGGAGCTGTTTTTT,CASSLGGVNTGELFF
TRBV12-3/TRBV12-4,TRBJ1-5,TRBD1,many,TGTGCCAGCAGTTATTCAGGGGGTAGCAATCAGCCCCAGCATTTT,CASSYSGGSNQPQHF
TRBV12-3/TRBV12-4,TRBJ2-1,TRBD2,many,TGTGCCAGCAGCACGACTAGCGGGTCCTCCTACAATGAGCAGTTCTTC,CASSTTSGSSYNEQFF
TRBV5-1,TRBJ2-1,-,few,TGCGCCAGCAGCTTGGCCTACAGGAGCTCCTACAATGAGCAGTTCTTC,CASSLAYRSSYNEQFF
TRBV5-1,TRBJ1-2,TRBD1,few,TGCGCCAGCAGCTACACAAGTGGACAGGACTATGGCTACACCTTC,CASSYTSGQDYGYTF
TRBV24-1,TRBJ2-3,TRBD1,-,TGTGCCACCAGTGAGCCAGGGGGCGGCACAGATACGCAGTATTTT,CATSEPGGGTDTQYF
TRBV20-1,TRBJ1-6,-,few,TGCAGTGCTTGGGGCCGTGGGAATACGCATTCACCCCTCCACTTT,CSAWGRGNTHSPLHF
TRBV20-1,TRBJ2-1,TRBD2,few,TGCAGTGCTAGGCCTAGCGGGGACCTATACAATGAGCAGTTCTTC,CSARPSGDLYNEQFF
TRBV4-2,TRBJ1-5,-,-,TGTGCCAGCAGCCCAGAGGACAGATCCAATCAGCCCCAGCATTTT,CASSPEDRSNQPQHF